Listed here is a single TCR beta chain. Germline CDR1 is LGHNA and CDR2 is YSLEER. The V end was cut by 0 bases, the J end by 4 bases, with 16 bases between. The CDR3 sequence is 16 residues long. The sample belongs to a study of Ad26.COV2.S vaccination and SARS-CoV-2 variants. TCRdb's copy holds only in-frame clones and misses some; the assay was immunoSEQ multiplex PCR. This table holds more than 400,000 clones, roughly 90% found once. As for treatment: about 20 received Ad26.COV2.S at low or high dose, single or two shots; five or six received placebo; per-sample allocation not given. After the first vaccine or placebo injection, samples were drawn on day 63. Ad26.COV2.S expressed prefusion-stabilized spike from the original Wuhan strain.

This chain connects TRBV4-3 to TRBJ2-7, with D perhaps given as TRBD1 or TRBD2 (5 bases each). The TCR comes from a person between 18 and 65 years old who received the Ad26.COV2.S COVID-19 vaccine or a placebo. This specimen was peripheral blood, taken in a trial of Ad26.COV2.S vaccine versus placebo. The DNA for the CDR3 is TGCGCCAGCAGCCAAGATCAAACGGGACCCACTTACGAGCAGTACTTC. This gives the protein CASSQDQTGPTYEQYF.